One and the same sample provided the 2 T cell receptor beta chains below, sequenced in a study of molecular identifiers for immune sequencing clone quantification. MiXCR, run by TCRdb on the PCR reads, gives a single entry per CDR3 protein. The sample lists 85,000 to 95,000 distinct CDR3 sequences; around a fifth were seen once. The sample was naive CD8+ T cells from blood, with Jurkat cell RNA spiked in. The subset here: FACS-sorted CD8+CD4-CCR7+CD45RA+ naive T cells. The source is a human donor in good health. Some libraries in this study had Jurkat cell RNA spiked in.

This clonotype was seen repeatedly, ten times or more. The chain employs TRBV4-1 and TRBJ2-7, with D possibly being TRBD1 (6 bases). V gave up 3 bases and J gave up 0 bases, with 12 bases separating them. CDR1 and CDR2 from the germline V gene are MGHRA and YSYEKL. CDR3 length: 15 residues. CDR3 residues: CASSHGQQLSYEQYF. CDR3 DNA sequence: TGCGCCAGCAGCCACGGACAGCAACTCTCCTACGAGCAGTACTTC.

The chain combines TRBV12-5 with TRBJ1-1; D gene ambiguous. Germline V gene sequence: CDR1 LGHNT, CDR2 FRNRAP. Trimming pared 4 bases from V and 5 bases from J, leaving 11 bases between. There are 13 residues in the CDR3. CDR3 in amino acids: CASGSQGSTEAFF. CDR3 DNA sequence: TGTGCTAGTGGTTCCCAAGGGAGTACTGAAGCTTTCTTT.